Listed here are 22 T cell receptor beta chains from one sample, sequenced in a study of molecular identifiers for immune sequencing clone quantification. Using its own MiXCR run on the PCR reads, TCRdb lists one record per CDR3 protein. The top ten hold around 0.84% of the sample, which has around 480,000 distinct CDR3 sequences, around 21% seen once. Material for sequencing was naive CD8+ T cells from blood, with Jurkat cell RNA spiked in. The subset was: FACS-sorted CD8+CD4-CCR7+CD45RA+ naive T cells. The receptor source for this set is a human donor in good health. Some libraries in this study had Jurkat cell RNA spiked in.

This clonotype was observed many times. CDR3 nucleotides: TGCGCCAGCAGCCAAGAATGGCGGTCTGGGGCCAACGTCCTGACTTTC. It yields the protein CASSQEWRSGANVLTF. V and J are TRBV4-3 and TRBJ2-6; D ambiguous. The CDR3 covers 16 residues. V gave up 0 bases and J gave up 1 base, with 7 bases separating them. Germline V gene data show CDR1 as LGHNA and CDR2 as YSLEER.

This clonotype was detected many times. The DNA of the CDR3 is TGTGCCAGCAGCCCTAGACAGGGAAAACAGCCCCAGCATTTT. It codes for CASSPRQGKQPQHF. This rearrangement joins TRBV12-3 or TRBV12-4 to TRBJ1-5; TRBD1 matches at 7 bases. The CDR3 has 14 residues. V gave up 6 bases and J gave up 7 bases; unmatched junction bases: 9.

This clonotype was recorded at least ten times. The chain's CDR3 is CASTGTFHTQYF. The CDR3 region has the DNA TGTGCCAGCACCGGGACCTTTCATACGCAGTATTTT. The chain has TRBV6-6 and TRBJ2-3, with D possibly being TRBD1 or TRBD2 (5 bases each). Between the trimmed V and J ends, which lost 7 bases and 7 bases, there was a span of 12 bases. In germline, CDR1 is MNHNY, CDR2 SVGAGI (reference sequence). This CDR3 is 12 amino acids long.

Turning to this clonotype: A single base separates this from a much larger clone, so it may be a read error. In nucleotides, the CDR3 is TGTGCCAGCGGTCAAACAGGAGTTGCCAAAAACATTCAGTACTTC. It translates to CASGQTGVAKNIQYF. The V gene is TRBV27, the J gene TRBJ2-4, with a tentative D call TRBD1 (5 bases). The CDR3 is 15 residues long. V was trimmed by 8 bases and J by 1 base, leaving 15 bases between them. CDR1 and CDR2 from the germline V gene are MNHEY and SMNVEV (reference sequence).

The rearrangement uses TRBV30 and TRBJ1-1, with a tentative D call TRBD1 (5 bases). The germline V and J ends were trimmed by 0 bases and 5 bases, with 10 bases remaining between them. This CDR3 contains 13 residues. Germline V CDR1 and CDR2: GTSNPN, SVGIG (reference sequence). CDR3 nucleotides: TGTGCCTGGAGTGTATCAGGGCGAACTGAAGCTTTCTTT. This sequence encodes CAWSVSGRTEAFF.

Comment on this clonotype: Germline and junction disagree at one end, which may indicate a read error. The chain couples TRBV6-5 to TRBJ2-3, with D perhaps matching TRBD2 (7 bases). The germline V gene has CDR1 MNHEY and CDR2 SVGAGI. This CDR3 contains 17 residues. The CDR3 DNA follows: TGTGCCAGCAGTTTCCTGACTACCGCGGGGGACACAGATACGCGGTATTTT. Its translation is CASSFLTTAGDTDTRYF.

The CDR3 loop reads CASSSREGSGNTIYF. The CDR3 DNA sequence: TGTGCCAGCAGCTCCCGTGAGGGTTCTGGAAACACCATATATTTT. The V gene is TRBV7-6, the J gene TRBJ1-3; no definite D call. The CDR3 consists of 15 residues. Trimming removed 4 bases from V and 1 base from J, with 11 bases in between. Per germline, CDR1 SGHVS and CDR2 FNYEAQ.

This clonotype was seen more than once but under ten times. Written as DNA, the CDR3 is TGTGCCAGCAGGCAGACAGGGGCCAATCAGCCCCAGCATTTT. Protein sequence: CASRQTGANQPQHF. The gene calls are TRBV12-3 or TRBV12-4 and TRBJ1-5; 8 bases are shared with TRBD1. This CDR3 is 14 amino acids long. J gave up 3 bases and V 6 bases, and 4 bases lay outside the gene matches.

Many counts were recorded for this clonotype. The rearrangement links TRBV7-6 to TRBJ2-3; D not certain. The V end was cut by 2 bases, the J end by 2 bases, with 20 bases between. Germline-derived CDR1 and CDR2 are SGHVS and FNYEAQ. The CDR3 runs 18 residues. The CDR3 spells CASSLNSVYPSFTDTQYF. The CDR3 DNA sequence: TGTGCCAGCAGCTTAAATTCAGTCTATCCATCGTTCACAGATACGCAGTATTTT.

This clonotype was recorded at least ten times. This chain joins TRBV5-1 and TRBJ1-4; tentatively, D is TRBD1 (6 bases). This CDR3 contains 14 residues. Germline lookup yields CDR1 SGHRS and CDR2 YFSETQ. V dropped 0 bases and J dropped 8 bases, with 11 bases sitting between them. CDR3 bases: TGCGCCAGCAGCTTGGAACAGGGTCCGGAAAAACTGTTTTTT. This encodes CASSLEQGPEKLFF. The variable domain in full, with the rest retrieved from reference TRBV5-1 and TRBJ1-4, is KAGVTQTPRYLIKTRGQQVTLSCSPISGHRSVSWYQQTPGQGLQFLFEYFSETQRNKGNFPGRFSGRQFSNSRSEMNVSTLELGDSALYLCASSLEQGPEKLFFGSGTQLSVL.

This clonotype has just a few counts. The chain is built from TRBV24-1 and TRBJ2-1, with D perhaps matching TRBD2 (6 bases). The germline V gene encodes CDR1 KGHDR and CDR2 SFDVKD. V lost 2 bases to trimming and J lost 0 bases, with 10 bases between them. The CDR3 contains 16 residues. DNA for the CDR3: TGTGCCACCAGTGATTCGGGGACTTCCTCCTACAATGAGCAGTTCTTC. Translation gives CATSDSGTSSYNEQFF.

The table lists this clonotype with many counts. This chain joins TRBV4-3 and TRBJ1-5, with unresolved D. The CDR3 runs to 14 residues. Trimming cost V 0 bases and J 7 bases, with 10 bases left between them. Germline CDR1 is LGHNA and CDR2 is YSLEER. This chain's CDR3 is CASSQDIGGQPQHF. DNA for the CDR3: TGCGCCAGCAGCCAAGATATTGGCGGGCAGCCCCAGCATTTT.

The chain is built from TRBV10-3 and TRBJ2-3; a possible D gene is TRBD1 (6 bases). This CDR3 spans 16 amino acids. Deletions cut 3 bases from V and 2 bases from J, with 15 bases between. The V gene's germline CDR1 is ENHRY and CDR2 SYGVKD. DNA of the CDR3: TGTGCCATCAGTGAAGGGGGTCAGGGGCTCACAGATACGCAGTATTTT. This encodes CAISEGGQGLTDTQYF.

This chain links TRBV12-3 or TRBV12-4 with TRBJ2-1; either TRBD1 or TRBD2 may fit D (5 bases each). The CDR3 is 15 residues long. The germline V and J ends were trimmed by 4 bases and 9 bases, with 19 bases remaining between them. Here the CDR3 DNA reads TGTGCCAGCAGTTCGACACCGGGACCGAGGGGTGAGCAGTTCTTC. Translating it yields CASSSTPGPRGEQFF.

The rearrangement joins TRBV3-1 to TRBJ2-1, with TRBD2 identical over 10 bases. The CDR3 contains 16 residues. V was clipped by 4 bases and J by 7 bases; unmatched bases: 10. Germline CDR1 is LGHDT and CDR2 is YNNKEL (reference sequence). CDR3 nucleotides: TGTGCCAGCAGCCTAAACCCGGGACTAGCGTCGAATGAGCAGTTCTTC. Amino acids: CASSLNPGLASNEQFF.

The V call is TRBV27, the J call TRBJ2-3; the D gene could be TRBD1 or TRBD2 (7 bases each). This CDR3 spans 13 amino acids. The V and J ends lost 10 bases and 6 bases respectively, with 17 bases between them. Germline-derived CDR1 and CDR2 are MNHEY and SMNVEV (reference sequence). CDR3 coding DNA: TGTGCCAATCAGGGGGGAGGGCTGGATACGCAGTATTTT. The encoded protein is CANQGGGLDTQYF.

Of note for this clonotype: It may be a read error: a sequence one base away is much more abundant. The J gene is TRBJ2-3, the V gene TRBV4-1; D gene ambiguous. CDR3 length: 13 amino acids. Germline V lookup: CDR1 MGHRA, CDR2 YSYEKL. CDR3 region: CAGSQAPADTQYF. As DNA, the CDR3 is TGCGCCGGCAGCCAAGCCCCTGCAGATACGCAGTATTTT.

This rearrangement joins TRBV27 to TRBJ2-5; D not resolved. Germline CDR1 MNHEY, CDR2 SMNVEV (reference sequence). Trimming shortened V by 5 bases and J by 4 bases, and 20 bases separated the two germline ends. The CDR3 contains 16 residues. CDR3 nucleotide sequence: TGTGCCAGCAGTCTAATCGGTGTTGTTGGGTCAGAGACCCAGTACTTC. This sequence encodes CASSLIGVVGSETQYF.

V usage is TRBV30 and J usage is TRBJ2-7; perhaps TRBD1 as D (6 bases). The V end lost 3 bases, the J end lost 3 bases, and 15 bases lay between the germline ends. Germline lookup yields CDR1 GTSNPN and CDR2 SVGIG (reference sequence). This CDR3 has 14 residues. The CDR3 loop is CAWREIQGLYEQYF. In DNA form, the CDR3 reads TGTGCCTGGAGAGAAATACAGGGCCTCTACGAGCAGTACTTC.

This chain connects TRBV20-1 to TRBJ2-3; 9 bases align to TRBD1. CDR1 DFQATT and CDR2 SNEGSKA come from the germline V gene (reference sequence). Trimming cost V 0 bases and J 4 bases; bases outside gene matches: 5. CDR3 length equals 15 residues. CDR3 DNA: TGCAGTGCTAGAGACCGGACAGGGGCGGCAGATACGCAGTATTTT. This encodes CSARDRTGAADTQYF.

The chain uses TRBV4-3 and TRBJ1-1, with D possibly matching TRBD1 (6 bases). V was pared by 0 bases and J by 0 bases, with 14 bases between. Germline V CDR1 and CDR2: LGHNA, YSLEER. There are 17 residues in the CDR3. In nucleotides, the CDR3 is TGCGCCAGCAGCCAAGATGCTTCGGGGGCCATGAACACTGAAGCTTTCTTT. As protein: CASSQDASGAMNTEAFF.

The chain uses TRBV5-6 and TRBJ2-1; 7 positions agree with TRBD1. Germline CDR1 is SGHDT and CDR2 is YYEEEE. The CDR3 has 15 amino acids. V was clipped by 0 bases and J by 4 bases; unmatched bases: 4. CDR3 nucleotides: TGTGCCAGCAGCTTGGGAGACAGGGTTTACAATGAGCAGTTCTTC. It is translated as CASSLGDRVYNEQFF.